These T cell receptor beta chains were read from a single sample in a study of blood T cell repertoires in COVID-19. The repertoire was sequenced with immunoSEQ multiplex PCR; TCRdb's copy has only in-frame clones and lacks some. The repertoire holds about 51,000 clones, around 93% seen once, with 3.1% in the top ten. Sequencing was carried out using peripheral blood. These receptor sequences come from a man aged 50 to 60 with acute or convalescent COVID-19. Each CDR3 is given with its conserved first and last residue.

16	TRBJ2-2	TRBV2	CASSEAPTGSGGELFF
17	TRBJ2-2	TRBV19	CASSIGTRQGNTGELFF
15	TRBJ2-2	TRBV5-1	CASSLGTGGSGELFF
14	TRBJ1-6	TRBV5-5	CASSTPGQGAPLHF
16	TRBJ1-2	TRBV5-1	CASSLGGGFFGNGYTF
15	TRBJ2-1	TRBV2	CAIRGLAGRYNEQFF
13	TRBJ1-1	TRBV6-5	CASGGGMNTEAFF
15	TRBJ2-7	TRBV21-1	CASSKEKRSSYEQYF
12	TRBJ1-5	TRBV12-3/TRBV12-4	CASSRPNQPQHF
14	TRBJ2-7	TRBV2	CASSEEAGKAEQYF
13	TRBJ1-5	TRBV19	CASSSRGQQPQHF
13	TRBJ1-1	TRBV24-1	CATRDRAGTEAFF
17	TRBJ1-1	TRBV5-4	CASSSPYRGRGGTEAFF
14	TRBJ2-7	TRBV5-4	CASSPGTPSYEQYF
15	TRBJ1-3	TRBV13	CASSPGTISGNTIYF
17	TRBJ2-3	TRBV7-8	CASSSYRVFQATDTQYF